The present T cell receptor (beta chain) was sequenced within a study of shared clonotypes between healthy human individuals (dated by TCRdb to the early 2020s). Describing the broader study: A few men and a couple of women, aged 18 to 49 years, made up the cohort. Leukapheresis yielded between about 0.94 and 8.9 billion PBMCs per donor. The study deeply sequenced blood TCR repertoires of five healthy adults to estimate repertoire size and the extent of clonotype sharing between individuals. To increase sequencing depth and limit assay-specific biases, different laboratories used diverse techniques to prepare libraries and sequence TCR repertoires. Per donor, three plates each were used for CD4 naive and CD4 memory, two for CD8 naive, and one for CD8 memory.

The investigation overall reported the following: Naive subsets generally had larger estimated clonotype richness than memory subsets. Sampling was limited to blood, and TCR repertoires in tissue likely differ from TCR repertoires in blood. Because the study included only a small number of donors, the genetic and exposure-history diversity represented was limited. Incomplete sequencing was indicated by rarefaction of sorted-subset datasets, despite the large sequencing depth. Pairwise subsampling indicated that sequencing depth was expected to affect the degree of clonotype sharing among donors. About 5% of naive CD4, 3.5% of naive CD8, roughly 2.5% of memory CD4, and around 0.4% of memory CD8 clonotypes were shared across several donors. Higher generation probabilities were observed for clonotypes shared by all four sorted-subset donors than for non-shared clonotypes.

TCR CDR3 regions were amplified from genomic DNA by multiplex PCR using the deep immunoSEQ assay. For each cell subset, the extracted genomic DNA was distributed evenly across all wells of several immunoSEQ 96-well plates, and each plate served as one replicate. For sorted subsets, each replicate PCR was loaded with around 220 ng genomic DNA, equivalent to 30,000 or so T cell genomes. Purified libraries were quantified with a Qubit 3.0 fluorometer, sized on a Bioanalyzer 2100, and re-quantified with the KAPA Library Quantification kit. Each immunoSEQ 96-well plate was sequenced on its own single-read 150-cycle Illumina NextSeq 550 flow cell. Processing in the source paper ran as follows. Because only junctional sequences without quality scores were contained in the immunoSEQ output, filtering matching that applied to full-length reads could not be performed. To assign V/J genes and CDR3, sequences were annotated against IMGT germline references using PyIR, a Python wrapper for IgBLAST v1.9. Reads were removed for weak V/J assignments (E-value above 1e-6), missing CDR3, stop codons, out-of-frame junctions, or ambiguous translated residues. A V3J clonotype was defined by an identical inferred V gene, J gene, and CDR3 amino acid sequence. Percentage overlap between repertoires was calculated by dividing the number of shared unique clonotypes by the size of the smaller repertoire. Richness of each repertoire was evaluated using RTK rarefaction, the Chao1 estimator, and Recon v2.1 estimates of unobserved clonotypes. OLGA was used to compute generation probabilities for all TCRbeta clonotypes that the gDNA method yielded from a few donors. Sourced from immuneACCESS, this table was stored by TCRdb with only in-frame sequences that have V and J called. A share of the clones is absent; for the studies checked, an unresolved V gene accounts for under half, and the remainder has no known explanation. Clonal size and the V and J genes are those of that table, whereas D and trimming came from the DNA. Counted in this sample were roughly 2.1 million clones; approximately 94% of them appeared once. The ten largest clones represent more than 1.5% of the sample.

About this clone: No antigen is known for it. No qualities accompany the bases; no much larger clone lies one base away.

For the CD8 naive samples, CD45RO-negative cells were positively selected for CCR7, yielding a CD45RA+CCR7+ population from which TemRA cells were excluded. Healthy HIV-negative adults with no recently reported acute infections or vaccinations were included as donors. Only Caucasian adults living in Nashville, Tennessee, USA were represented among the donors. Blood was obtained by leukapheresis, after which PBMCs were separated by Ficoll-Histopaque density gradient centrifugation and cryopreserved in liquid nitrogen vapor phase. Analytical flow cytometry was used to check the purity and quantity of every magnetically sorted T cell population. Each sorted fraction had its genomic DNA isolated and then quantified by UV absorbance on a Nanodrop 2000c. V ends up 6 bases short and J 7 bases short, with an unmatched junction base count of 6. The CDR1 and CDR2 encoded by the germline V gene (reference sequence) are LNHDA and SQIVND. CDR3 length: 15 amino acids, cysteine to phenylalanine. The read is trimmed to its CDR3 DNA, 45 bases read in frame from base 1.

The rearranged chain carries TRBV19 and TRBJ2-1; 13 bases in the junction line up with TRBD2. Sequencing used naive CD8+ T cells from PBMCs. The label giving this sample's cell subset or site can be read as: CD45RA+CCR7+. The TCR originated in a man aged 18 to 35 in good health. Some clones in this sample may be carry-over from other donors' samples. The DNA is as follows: TGTGCCAGTAGCTTAGGACTAGCGGGAGCAAATGAGCAGTTCTTC. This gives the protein CASSLGLAGANEQFF. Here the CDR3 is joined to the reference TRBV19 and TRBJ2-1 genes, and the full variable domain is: DGGITQSPKYLFRKEGQNVTLSCEQNLNHDAMYWYRQDPGQGLRLIYYSQIVNDFQKGDIAEGYSVSREKKESFPLTVTSAQKNPTAFYLCASSLGLAGANEQFFGPGTRLTVL.